This T cell receptor (beta chain) originates from a study of CD8+CD57+ T cells in acquired aplastic anemia. Study results and caveats: Almost 30 CD8+ CDR3 sequences occurred in both the patients and the controls.

All patients picked for sequencing had shown, by flow cytometry, an expansion of CD8+CD57+ cells. All participating patients were living with severe acquired aplastic anemia. Many counts were recorded for this clonotype. Its antigen is still unknown. Investigators profiled TCR beta VDJ and CDR3 from genomic DNA template. MiXCR, run by TCRdb on the reads, gives a single entry per CDR3 protein. Counted here are 120,000 or so distinct CDR3 sequences, over 30% occurring once; the ten biggest clones make up roughly 3%. CDR1 and CDR2 (germline): LGHDT, YNNKEL (reference sequence). This CDR3 comprises 15 residues. V lost 4 bases to trimming and J lost 5 bases; unmatched junction nucleotides: 5.

The TCR originated in a human donor with aplastic anemia. The sequencing sample was made of sorted CD4+, CD8+, or CD8+CD57+ T cells (not recorded which) from PBMCs. This sequence joins TRBV3-1 and TRBJ2-5; 12 bases line up with TRBD1. The DNA of the CDR3 is TGTGCCAGCAGCCTGGGACAGGGGGCCCGGGAGACCCAGTACTTC. Its protein is CASSLGQGARETQYF.